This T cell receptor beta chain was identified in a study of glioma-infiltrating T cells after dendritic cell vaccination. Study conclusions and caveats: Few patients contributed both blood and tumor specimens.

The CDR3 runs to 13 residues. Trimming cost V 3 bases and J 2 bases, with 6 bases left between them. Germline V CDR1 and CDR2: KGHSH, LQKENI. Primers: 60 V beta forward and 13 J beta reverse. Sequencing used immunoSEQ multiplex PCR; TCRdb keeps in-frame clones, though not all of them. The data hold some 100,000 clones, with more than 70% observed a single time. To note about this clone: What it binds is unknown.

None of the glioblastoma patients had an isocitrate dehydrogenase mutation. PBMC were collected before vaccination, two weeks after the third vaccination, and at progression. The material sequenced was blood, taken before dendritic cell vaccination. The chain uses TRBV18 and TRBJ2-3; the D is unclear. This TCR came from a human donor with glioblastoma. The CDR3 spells CASSPQNTDTQYF. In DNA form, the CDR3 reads TGTGCCAGCTCACCGCAGAACACAGATACGCAGTATTTT.